This T cell receptor beta chain was sequenced during a study of T cells in Graves' hyperthyroidism and ophthalmopathy. Study-level background: Peripheral blood samples were taken at initial diagnosis, prior to any treatment. General study findings and limits: Most expanded thyroid clonotypes above 0.001 recurred in blood.

Graves' hyperthyroidism was deemed stable absent ophthalmopathy progression within 18 months. The CDR3 has 14 amino acids. Germline V gene sequence: CDR1 DFQATT, CDR2 SNEGSKA (reference sequence). Trimming took off 6 bases at V and 0 bases at J, with 12 bases between the two ends. This clonotype was detected ten times or more. What it binds is unknown. Template material for amplifying TCR beta CDR3 regions consisted of RNA transcripts. HTBI primers were used for first-round RT-PCR of the TCR CDR3. TCRdb fed the multiplex PCR reads into MiXCR, producing one record per CDR3 protein. The data contain around 290,000 distinct CDR3 sequences, roughly 13% of them singletons.

The chain uses TRBV20-1 and TRBJ2-1; D is unresolved. The clonotype comes from a woman aged 40 to 49 with Graves' hyperthyroidism. Sequenced input: blood. The CDR3 region is CSAPGLLSYNEQFF. The CDR3 DNA reads TGCAGTGCCCCCGGGCTCCTCTCCTACAATGAGCAGTTCTTC.